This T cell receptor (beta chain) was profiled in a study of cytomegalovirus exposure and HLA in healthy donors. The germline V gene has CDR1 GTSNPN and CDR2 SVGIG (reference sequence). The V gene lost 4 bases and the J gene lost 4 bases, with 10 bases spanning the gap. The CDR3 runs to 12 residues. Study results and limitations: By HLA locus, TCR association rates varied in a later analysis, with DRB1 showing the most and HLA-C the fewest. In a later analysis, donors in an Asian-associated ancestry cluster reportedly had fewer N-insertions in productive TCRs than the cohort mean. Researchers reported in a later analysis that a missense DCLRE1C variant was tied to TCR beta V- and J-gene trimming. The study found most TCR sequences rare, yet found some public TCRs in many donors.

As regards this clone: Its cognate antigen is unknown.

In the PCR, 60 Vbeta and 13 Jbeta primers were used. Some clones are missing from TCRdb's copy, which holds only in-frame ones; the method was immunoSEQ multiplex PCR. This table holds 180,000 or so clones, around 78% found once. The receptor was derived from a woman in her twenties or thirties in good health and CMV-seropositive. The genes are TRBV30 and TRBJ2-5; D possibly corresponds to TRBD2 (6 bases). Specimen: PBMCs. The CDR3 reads CAWNRGGETQYF. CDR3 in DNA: TGTGCCTGGAATAGGGGAGGAGAGACCCAGTACTTC.